The source of this T cell receptor (delta chain) is a study of gamma-delta T cells after stem cell transplantation. This clone is deemed medium-sized. TCRdb called clones from the RT-PCR reads again using CATT. The sample consists of about 11,000 delta-chain clones, less than 50% of them appearing once. V gave up 3 bases and J gave up 0 bases, with 11 bases separating them. The germline CDR1 and CDR2 sequences are GEAIGNYY and EKD. The CDR3 totals 17 residues. This clonotype originated in a human donor. It is not recorded whose cells these are; they may come from a transplant donor. This chain links TRDV2 with TRDJ3; possible D gene TRDD3, 5 bases. Sample: gamma-delta T cells. The CDR3 reads CACDLSTGSWDTRQMFF. For the CDR3, the DNA is TGTGCCTGTGACCTAAGTACTGGCTCCTGGGACACCCGACAGATGTTTTTC.